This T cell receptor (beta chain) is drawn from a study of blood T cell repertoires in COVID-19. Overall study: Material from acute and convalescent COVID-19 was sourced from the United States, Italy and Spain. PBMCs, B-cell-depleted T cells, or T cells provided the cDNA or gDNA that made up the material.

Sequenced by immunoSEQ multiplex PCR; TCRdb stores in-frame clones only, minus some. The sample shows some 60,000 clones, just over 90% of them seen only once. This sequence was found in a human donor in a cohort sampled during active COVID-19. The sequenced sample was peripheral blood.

CDR3 sequence reads: CASSRRSSYEQYF. The CDR3 region has the DNA TGTGCCAGTAGCCGGCGGAGCTCCTACGAGCAGTACTTC. This chain connects TRBV19 to TRBJ2-7, with D hard to call. V was clipped by 6 bases and J by 0 bases, with 9 bases between them. The CDR3 extends over 13 amino acids. Germline V gives CDR1 LNHDA, CDR2 SQIVND (reference sequence).